The clone carrying this TCR beta chain was seen a few times. Its antigen is not known. These data belong to a study of pediatric ulcerative colitis. During colonoscopy, one to two rectal pinch biopsies were collected. The diagnostic colonoscopy in ulcerative colitis patients preceded any immunosuppressive treatment. Trimming stripped 4 bases from V and 5 bases from J, with 16 bases between. This CDR3 region has 15 residues. From germline, CDR1 is SGHNT and CDR2 YYREEE (reference sequence). Study-level results: In rectum, acute severe colitis had expanded clones and less diversity. All ulcerative colitis patients, but no controls, carried a couple of rectal clonotypes.

The survey-level immunoSEQ assay was used. TCRdb's table, derived via immunoSEQ multiplex PCR, lists solely in-frame clones and lacks some. The table has 35,000 to 45,000 clones, 60% to 85% seen once; the top ten hold about 9.1%. The receptor was isolated from a boy aged 5 to 17 with severe ulcerative colitis. This chain links TRBV5-4 with TRBJ1-5, with D uncertain. Sequencing used gut tissue. CDR3 loop: CASSRIGQGDQPQHF. The DNA of the CDR3 is TGTGCCAGCAGCAGGATAGGTCAAGGAGATCAGCCCCAGCATTTT.